This TCR beta chain came from a study of blood T cells in healthy people across ages. CDR1 and CDR2 (germline): DFQATT, SNEGSKA (reference sequence). CDR3 length: 14 residues. V was clipped by 7 bases and J by 6 bases; unmatched bases: 11. A J-beta primer mix and a sample-barcoded 5' primer were used in a second PCR of roughly 7 to 12 cycles. TCRdb redid the calling of the 5' RACE reads with MiXCR, one entry per CDR3 protein. The repertoire includes 550,000 to 800,000 distinct CDR3 sequences, over 20% of them detected once, and 3.5% to 4% sits in the top ten. Study results and limitations: Expanded clonotype shifts may have been confounded, as the donors had an unknown CMV status. Naive T cell percentage and TCR beta diversity correlated strongly.

This clonotype was seen a few times. Its antigen remains unidentified. The chain links TRBV20-1 to TRBJ2-1, with TRBD1 matching over 8 bases. Sequencing used blood. This clonotype originated in a man in his 70s in good health. The DNA for the CDR3 is TGCAGTGGGACGACGGGACAGGCCTCCAATGAGCAGTTCTTC. Translating gives CSGTTGQASNEQFF.